The rows below give T cell receptor beta chains drawn from one sample of a study of human T cells and chemical hapten exposure. From the RACE reads, TCRdb called clonotypes with MiXCR, one entry per CDR3 protein. The table shows more than 90,000 distinct CDR3 sequences, with about an eighth occurring only once. The sequences come from whole blood, collected in connection with sensitization to the hapten diphenylcyclopropenone (DPC). These receptors all come from a middle-aged woman with alopecia areata. Some clones in this sample may be carry-over from other donors' samples. The CDR3 runs from the conserved cysteine through the conserved F or W. D genes are given only for firm matches. Expanded clones are given a class, and other clones once, few, many or no size at all.

D,V,J,size,DNA,CDR3
TRBD1,TRBV7-7,TRBJ1-3,.,TGTGCTAGCAGCCAGGGGGGGGCTGGAGACACCATATATTTT,CASSQGGAGDTIYF
.,TRBV18,TRBJ2-1,many,TGTGCCAGCTCACCGGAGATTCGTGAGCAGTTCTTC,CASSPEIREQFF
.,TRBV7-9,TRBJ2-3,many,TGTGCCAGCAGCTCCCAGCAGGGTCTCGGCACAGATACGCAGTATTTT,CASSSQQGLGTDTQYF
TRBD2,TRBV14,TRBJ2-3,.,TGTGCCAGCAGCCGGCGGACTAGCGGGGGGGGTGATACGCAGTATTTT,CASSRRTSGGGDTQYF
.,TRBV7-2,TRBJ2-5,few,TGTGCCAGCAGCTTAGTCTCGGGTCAGACCCAGACCCAGTACTTC,CASSLVSGQTQTQYF
TRBD1,TRBV29-1,TRBJ1-5,few,TGCAGCGCTGGGACAGGGACAGGGGATTATCAGCCCCAGCATTTT,CSAGTGTGDYQPQHF
TRBD1,TRBV18,TRBJ2-2,.,TGTGCCAGCTCACTACCGGGACAGACAAACACCGGGGAGCTGTTTTTT,CASSLPGQTNTGELFF
TRBD1,TRBV29-1,TRBJ1-5,many,TGCAGCGTTGCCCCGGGACAGGGTGATCAGCCCCAGCATTTT,CSVAPGQGDQPQHF
TRBD1,TRBV11-2,TRBJ1-1,.,TGTGCCAGCAGCTTAGTTCAGGGACAGGGCAGACGGAGCACTGAAGCTTTCTTT,CASSLVQGQGRRSTEAFF
.,TRBV7-9,TRBJ2-1,few,TGTGCCATCGAGCGGGAGCAGTTCTTC,CAIEREQFF
.,TRBV6-5,TRBJ2-7,few,TGTGCCAGCAGCCAGGGCAGGGGATACGAGCAGTACTTC,CASSQGRGYEQYF
.,TRBV6-2/TRBV6-3,TRBJ1-2,many,TGTGCCAGCAGATTTGACGGCCCTAACTATGGCTACACCTTC,CASRFDGPNYGYTF
.,TRBV7-2,TRBJ1-2,.,TGTGCCAGCAGCTTAGTGGGCAGGGATGCCTTGGGCTATGGCTACACCTTC,CASSLVGRDALGYGYTF
.,TRBV20-1,TRBJ2-1,.,TGCAGTGTCACAGGAGGTGAGCAGTTCTTC,CSVTGGEQFF
.,TRBV6-2/TRBV6-3,TRBJ1-5,.,TGTGCCAGCAGCTCCGGGGGGGGCAATCAGCCCCAGCATTTT,CASSSGGGNQPQHF
TRBD2,TRBV4-3,TRBJ2-5,many,TGCGCCAGCAGCCAGGCGCTAGCGGGGCTTAAAGAGACCCAGTACTTC,CASSQALAGLKETQYF
.,TRBV9,TRBJ2-5,.,TGTGCCAGCAGCGTAGGCATCCAAGAGACCCAGTACTTC,CASSVGIQETQYF
.,TRBV20-1,TRBJ1-4,many,TGCAGTGCTAGTTTAACAGGAACAGGGGAAAAACTGTTTTTT,CSASLTGTGEKLFF
TRBD1,TRBV12-3/TRBV12-4,TRBJ2-5,.,TGTGCCAGCAGTCCGAACAGGGGGTGGGAGACCCAGTACTTC,CASSPNRGWETQYF
.,TRBV14,TRBJ2-3,few,TGTGCCAGCAGCCAAGAGAGGTGGGGGGGCCAGAATACGCAGTATTTT,CASSQERWGGQNTQYF
.,TRBV28,TRBJ2-5,many,TGTGCCAGCAGTGCCTTTCCGAGCCAAGAGACCCAGTACTTC,CASSAFPSQETQYF
TRBD2,TRBV27,TRBJ2-5,.,TGTGCCAGCAGTCCCGTCGGGGGGGCTAGCGGGAGAAGCAGGGGAGAGACCCAGTACTTC,CASSPVGGASGRSRGETQYF
TRBD2,TRBV27,TRBJ2-7,many,TGTGCCACCCTAACGGGAGGCGAGCAGTACTTC,CATLTGGEQYF
.,TRBV15,TRBJ1-4,few,TGTGCCACCAGCAGGGCAGGGTCAACTAATGAAAAACTGTTTTTT,CATSRAGSTNEKLFF
TRBD1,TRBV6-2/TRBV6-3,TRBJ1-2,many,TGTGCCAGCAGTTACCCGGGACAGATCGATGGCTACACCTTC,CASSYPGQIDGYTF
.,TRBV14,TRBJ2-3,many,TGTGCCAGCAGCCAAATTGCCGGAAAAGATACGCAGTATTTT,CASSQIAGKDTQYF
.,TRBV11-2,TRBJ1-4,few,TGTGCCAGCAGTCCCTTGGGATCAACATTGGGTGAAAAACTGTTTTTT,CASSPLGSTLGEKLFF
TRBD2,TRBV27,TRBJ2-2,few,TGTGCCAGCAGTTTTAGGACTAGCGGGAGGGTCCTGAACACCGGGGAGCTGTTTTTT,CASSFRTSGRVLNTGELFF
.,TRBV7-2,TRBJ2-7,many,TGTGCCAGCAGCTTAGGCGGGACCCTCTACGAGCAGTACTTC,CASSLGGTLYEQYF
.,TRBV20-1,TRBJ2-2,.,TGCAGTGCTTCAGACCCCTCGAACACCGGGGAGCTGTTTTTT,CSASDPSNTGELFF
TRBD1,TRBV6-2/TRBV6-3,TRBJ1-6,few,TGTGCCAGCAGTGGGGACAGGGAATTCTCACCCCTCCACTTT,CASSGDREFSPLHF
.,TRBV6-2/TRBV6-3,TRBJ2-3,many,TGTGCCAGCAGTTACTCGGAGGTAGTTACAGATACGCAGTATTTT,CASSYSEVVTDTQYF
.,TRBV27,TRBJ2-5,.,TGTGCCAGCAGTTTAGGTACAGGGCTCCAAGAGACCCAGTACTTC,CASSLGTGLQETQYF
.,TRBV7-2,TRBJ1-2,many,TGTGCCAGCAGCTTAACGGCGGCGAACTATGGCTACACCTTC,CASSLTAANYGYTF